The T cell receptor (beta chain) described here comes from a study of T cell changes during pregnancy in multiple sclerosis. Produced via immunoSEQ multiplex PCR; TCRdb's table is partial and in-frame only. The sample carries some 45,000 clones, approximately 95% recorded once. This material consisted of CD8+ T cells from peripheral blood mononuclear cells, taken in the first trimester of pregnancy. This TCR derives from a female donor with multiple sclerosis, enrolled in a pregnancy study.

As DNA, the CDR3 is TGCGCCAGCAGAAACGGACTAGCGGCCAAATACAATGAGCAGTTCTTC. Protein sequence: CASRNGLAAKYNEQFF. The V gene is TRBV10-1, the J gene TRBJ2-1; 10 bases map to TRBD2. Unmatched junction bases numbered 9, after V lost 6 bases and J lost 4 bases. Per germline, CDR1 WNHNN and CDR2 SYGVQD (reference sequence). The CDR3 is made up of 16 amino acids.